This TCR beta chain derives from a study of T cells in localized non-small cell lung cancer. The germline CDR1 and CDR2 sequences are SGHTA and FQGTGA. The CDR3 runs 16 residues. Losses at the gene ends were 1 base for V and 2 bases for J; bases not matched to a gene: 6. Assay: immunoSEQ multiplex PCR; the TCRdb copy retains only in-frame clones and omits some. The table has some 41,000 clones, roughly nine tenths seen once. This sequence was found in a woman aged 40 to 75 with stage II lung adenocarcinoma. This specimen consisted of PBMCs, obtained before any cancer treatment. The chain joins TRBV7-3 to TRBJ2-3; 7 nucleotides align to TRBD2. CDR3 nucleotides: TGTGCCAGCAGCTTAAAAATGGGGGGGACCACAGATACGCAGTATTTT. Amino acid sequence: CASSLKMGGTTDTQYF.